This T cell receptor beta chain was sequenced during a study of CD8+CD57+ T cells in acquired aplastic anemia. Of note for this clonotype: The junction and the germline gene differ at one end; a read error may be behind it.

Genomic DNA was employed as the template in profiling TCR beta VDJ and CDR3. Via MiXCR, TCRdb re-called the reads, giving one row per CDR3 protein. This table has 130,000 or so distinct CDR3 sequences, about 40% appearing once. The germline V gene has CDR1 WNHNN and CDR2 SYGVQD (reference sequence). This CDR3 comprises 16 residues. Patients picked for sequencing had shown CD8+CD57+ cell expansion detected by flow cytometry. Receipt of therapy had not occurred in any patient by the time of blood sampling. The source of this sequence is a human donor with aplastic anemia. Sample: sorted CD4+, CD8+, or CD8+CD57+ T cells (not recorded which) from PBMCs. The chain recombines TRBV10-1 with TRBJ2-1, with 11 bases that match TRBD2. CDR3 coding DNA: TGTGCCAGCAGCTCTAGCGGGAGGATCTCCTACAATGAGCAGTTCTTC. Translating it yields CASSSSGRISYNEQFF.